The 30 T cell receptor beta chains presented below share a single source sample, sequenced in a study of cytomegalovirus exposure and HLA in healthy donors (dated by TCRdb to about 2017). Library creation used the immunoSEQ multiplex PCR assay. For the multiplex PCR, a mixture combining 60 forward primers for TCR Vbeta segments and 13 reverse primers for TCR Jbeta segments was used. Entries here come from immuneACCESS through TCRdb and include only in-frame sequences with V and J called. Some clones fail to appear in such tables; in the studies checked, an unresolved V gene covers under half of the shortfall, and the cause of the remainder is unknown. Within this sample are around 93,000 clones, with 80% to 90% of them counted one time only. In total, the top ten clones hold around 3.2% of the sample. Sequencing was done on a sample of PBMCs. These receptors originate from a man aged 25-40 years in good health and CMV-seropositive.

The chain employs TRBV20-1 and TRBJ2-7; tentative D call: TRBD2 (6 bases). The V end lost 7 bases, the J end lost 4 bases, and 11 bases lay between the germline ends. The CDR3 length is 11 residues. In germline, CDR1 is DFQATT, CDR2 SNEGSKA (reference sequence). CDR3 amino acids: CSVRRDYEQYF. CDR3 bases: TGCAGTGTGCGGAGGGATTACGAGCAGTACTTC.

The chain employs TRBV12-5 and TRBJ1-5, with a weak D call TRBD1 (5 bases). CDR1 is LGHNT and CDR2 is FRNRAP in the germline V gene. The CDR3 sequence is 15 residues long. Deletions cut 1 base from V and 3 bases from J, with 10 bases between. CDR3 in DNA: TGTGCTAGTGGTTTGGGACAGTCGAACAATCAGCCCCAGCATTTT. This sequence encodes CASGLGQSNNQPQHF.

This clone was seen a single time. CDR3 protein: CASSLGTGSPLHF. The CDR3 DNA reads as TGCGCCAGCAGCTTGGGGACAGGGTCACCCCTCCACTTT. This chain links TRBV5-1 with TRBJ1-6, with 8 bases that match TRBD1. Germline V CDR1 and CDR2: SGHRS, YFSETQ. The trim removed 0 bases at V and 10 bases at J, leaving 0 bases unmatched. The CDR3 contains 13 residues.

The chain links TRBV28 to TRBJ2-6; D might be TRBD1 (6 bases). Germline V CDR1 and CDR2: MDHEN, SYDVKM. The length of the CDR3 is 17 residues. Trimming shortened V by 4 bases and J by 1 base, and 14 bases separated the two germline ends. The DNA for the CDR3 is TGTGCCAGCAGTTCCCCTGGACAGTTTTCTGGGGCCAACGTCCTGACTTTC. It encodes CASSSPGQFSGANVLTF.

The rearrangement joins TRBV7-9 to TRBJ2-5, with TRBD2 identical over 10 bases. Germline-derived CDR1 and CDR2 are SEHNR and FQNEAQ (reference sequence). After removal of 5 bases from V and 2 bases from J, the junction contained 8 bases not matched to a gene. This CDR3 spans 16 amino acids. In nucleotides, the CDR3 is TGTGCCAGCAGCCCCCCGAGACTAGCGGGTCAAGAGACCCAGTACTTC. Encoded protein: CASSPPRLAGQETQYF.

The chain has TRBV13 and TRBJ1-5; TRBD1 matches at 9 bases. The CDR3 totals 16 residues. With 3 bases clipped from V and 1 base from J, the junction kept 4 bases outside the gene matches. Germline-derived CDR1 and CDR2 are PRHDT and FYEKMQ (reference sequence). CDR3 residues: CASSFGQGRSNQPQHF. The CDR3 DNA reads TGTGCCAGCAGCTTTGGACAGGGGCGGAGCAATCAGCCCCAGCATTTT.

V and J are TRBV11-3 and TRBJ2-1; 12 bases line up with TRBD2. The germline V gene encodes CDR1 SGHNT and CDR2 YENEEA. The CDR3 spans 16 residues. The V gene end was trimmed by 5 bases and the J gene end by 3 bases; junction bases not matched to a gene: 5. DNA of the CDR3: TGTGCCAGCAGCACGGGACTAGCGGGCCTCTACAATGAGCAGTTCTTC. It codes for CASSTGLAGLYNEQFF.

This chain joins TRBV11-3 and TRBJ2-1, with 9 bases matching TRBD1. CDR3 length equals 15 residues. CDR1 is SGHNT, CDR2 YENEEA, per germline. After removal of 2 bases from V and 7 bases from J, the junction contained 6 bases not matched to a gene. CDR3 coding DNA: TGTGCCAGCAGCTTACCGGGACAGGGAGGGAATGAGCAGTTCTTC. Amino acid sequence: CASSLPGQGGNEQFF.

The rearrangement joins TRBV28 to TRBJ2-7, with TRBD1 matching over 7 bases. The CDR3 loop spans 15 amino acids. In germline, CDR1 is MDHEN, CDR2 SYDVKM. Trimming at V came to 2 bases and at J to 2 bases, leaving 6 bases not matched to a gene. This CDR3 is CASSLGRDSTYEQYF. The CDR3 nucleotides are TGTGCCAGCAGTTTAGGACGGGACAGCACCTACGAGCAGTACTTC.

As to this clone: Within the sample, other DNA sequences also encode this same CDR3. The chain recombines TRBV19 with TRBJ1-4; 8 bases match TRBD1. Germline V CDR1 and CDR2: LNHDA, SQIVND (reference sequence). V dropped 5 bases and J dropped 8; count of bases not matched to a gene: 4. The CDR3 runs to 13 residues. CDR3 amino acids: CASSGQGGEKLFF. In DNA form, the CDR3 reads TGTGCCAGTAGTGGACAGGGCGGAGAAAAACTGTTTTTT.

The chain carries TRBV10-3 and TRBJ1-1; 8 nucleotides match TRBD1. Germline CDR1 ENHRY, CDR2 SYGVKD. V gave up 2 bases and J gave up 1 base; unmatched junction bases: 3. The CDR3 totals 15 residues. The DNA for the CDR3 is TGTGCCATCAGTGAGCTCGGACAGGGGAACACTGAAGCTTTCTTT. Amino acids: CAISELGQGNTEAFF.

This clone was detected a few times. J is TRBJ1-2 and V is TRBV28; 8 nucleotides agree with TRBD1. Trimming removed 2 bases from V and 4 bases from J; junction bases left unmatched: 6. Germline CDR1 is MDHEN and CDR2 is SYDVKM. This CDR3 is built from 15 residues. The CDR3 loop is CASSLGTDRGYGYTF. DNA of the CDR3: TGTGCCAGCAGTTTAGGGACCGACAGGGGCTATGGCTACACCTTC.

The CDR3 DNA reads TGTGCCAGCAGCTTGGGGACTCCGCCCGGGGAGCTGTTTTTT. This codes for CASSLGTPPGELFF. The J gene is TRBJ2-2, the V gene TRBV5-4; TRBD2 might be the D (5 bases). The CDR3 loop spans 14 amino acids. Trimming removed 0 bases at V and 6 bases at J, with 9 bases between. Germline V gene lookup returns CDR1 SGHNT and CDR2 YYREEE (reference sequence).

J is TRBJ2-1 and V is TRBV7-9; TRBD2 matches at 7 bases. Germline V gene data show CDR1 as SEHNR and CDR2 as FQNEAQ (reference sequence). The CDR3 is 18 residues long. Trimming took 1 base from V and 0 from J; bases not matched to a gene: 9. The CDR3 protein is CASSLGAGLPSSYNEQFF. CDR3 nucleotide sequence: TGTGCCAGCAGCTTAGGAGCGGGACTCCCGAGCTCCTACAATGAGCAGTTCTTC.

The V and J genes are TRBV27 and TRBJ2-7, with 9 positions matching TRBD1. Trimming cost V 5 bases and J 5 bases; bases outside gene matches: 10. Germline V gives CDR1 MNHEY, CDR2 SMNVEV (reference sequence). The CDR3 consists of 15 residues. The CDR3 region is CASSMTGGYLNEQYF. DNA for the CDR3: TGTGCCAGCAGTATGACAGGGGGGTATTTGAACGAGCAGTACTTC.

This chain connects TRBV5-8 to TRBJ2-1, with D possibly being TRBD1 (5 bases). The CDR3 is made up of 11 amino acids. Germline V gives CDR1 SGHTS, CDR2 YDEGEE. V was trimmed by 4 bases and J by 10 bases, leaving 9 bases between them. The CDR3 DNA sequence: TGTGCCAGCAGCCGGACACCAGAGCAGTTCTTC. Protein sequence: CASSRTPEQFF.

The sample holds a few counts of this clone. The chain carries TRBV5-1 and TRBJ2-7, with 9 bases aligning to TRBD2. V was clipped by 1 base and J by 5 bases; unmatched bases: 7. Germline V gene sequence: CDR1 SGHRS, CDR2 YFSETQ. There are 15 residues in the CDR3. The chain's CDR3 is CASSLSAGGPNEQYF. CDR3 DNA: TGCGCCAGCAGCTTGTCTGCGGGAGGGCCCAACGAGCAGTACTTC.

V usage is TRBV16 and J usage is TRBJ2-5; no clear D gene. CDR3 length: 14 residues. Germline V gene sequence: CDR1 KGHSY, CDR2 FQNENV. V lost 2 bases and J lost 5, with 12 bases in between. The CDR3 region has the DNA TGTGCCAGCAGCCAAACAAGCACCGGGGAGACCCAGTACTTC. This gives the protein CASSQTSTGETQYF.

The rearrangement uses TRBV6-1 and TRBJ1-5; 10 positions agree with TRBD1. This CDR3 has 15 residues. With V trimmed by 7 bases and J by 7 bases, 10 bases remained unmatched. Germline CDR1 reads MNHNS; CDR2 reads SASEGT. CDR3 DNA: TGTGCCAGCACCGCCGGGACAGGGGCTCTCCAGCCCCAGCATTTT. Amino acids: CASTAGTGALQPQHF.

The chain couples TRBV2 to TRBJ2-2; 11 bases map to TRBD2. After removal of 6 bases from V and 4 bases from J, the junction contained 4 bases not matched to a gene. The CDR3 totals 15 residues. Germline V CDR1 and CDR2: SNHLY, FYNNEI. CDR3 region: CASSETSGTTGELFF. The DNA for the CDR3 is TGTGCCAGCAGCGAGACTAGCGGGACCACCGGGGAGCTGTTTTTT.

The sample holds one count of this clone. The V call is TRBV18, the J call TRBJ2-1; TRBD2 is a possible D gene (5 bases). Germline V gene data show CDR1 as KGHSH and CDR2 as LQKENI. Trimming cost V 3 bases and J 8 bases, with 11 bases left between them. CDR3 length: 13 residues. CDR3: CASSPDFLDEQFF. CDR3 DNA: TGTGCCAGCTCACCGGACTTCCTGGATGAGCAGTTCTTC.

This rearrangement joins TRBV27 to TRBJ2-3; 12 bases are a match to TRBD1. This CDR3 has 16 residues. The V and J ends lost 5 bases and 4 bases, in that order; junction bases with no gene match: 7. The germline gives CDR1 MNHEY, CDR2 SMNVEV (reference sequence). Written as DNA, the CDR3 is TGTGCCAGCAGTCCCTTGGGACAGGGGGCCGCAGATACGCAGTATTTT. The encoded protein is CASSPLGQGAADTQYF.

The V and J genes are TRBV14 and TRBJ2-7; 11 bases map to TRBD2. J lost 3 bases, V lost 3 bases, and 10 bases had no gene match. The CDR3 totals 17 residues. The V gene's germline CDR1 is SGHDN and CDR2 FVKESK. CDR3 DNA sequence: TGTGCCAGCAGCCATTGGCTAGAGGGGACTAGCGGCTACGAGCAGTACTTC. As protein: CASSHWLEGTSGYEQYF.

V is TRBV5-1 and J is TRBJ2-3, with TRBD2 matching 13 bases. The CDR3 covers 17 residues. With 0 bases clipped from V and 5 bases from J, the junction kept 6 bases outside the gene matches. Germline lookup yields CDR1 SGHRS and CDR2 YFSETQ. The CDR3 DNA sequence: TGCGCCAGCAGCTTGGTAGGACTAGCGGGAGACATAGATACGCAGTATTTT. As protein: CASSLVGLAGDIDTQYF.

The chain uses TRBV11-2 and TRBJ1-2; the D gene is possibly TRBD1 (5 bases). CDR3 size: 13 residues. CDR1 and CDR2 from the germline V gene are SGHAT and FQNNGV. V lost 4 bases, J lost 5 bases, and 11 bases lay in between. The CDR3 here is CASSSTRGYGYTF. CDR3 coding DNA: TGTGCCAGCAGCTCGACTAGGGGTTATGGCTACACCTTC.

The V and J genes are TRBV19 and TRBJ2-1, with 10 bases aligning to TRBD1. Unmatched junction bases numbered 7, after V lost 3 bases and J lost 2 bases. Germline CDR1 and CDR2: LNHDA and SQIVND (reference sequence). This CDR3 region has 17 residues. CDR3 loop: CASSIGGGQGTYNEQFF. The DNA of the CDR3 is TGTGCCAGTAGTATCGGGGGGGGACAGGGGACCTACAATGAGCAGTTCTTC.

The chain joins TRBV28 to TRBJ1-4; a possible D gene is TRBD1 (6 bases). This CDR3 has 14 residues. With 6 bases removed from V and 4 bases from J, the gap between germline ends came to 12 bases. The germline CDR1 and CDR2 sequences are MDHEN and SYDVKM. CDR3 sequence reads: CASRPGQVNEKLFF. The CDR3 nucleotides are TGTGCCAGCAGACCGGGACAAGTTAATGAAAAACTGTTTTTT.

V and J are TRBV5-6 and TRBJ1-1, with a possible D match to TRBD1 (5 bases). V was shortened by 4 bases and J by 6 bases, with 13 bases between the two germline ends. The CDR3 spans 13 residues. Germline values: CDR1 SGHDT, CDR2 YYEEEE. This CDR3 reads CASSRIGVAEAFF. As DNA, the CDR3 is TGTGCCAGCAGCCGTATAGGGGTCGCTGAAGCTTTCTTT.

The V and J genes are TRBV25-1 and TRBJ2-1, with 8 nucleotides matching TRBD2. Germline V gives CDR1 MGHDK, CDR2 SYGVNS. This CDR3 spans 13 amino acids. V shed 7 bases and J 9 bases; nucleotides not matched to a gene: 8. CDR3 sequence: CASKAGAVGEQFF. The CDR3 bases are TGTGCCAGCAAAGCGGGAGCGGTTGGTGAGCAGTTCTTC.

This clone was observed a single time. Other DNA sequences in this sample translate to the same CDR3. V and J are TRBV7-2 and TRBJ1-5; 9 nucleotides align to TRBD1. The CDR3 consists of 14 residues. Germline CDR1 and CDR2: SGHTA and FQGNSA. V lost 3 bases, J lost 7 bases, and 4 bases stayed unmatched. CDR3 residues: CASSFGTGIQPQHF. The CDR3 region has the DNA TGTGCCAGCAGCTTCGGGACAGGGATCCAGCCCCAGCATTTT.